The 5 T cell receptor beta chains below were found in one sample sequenced in a study of T cell responses to AZD1222 COVID-19 vaccine. The method was immunoSEQ multiplex PCR; TCRdb's version includes in-frame clones alone and lacks a portion of them. The table includes 90,000 to 130,000 clones, 80% to 90% detected once. The sample was peripheral blood, taken 28 days after the second AZD1222 dose. The source is an adult who received the AZD1222 COVID-19 vaccine.

CDR3 protein: CASRKPTSGSNEQYF. Written as DNA, the CDR3 is TGCGCCAGCAGAAAACCGACTAGCGGGAGTAACGAGCAGTACTTC. The chain carries TRBV10-2 and TRBJ2-7; 12 nucleotides line up with TRBD2. This CDR3 contains 15 residues. V lost 6 bases and J lost 5; bases outside the gene matches: 8. CDR1 WSHSY and CDR2 SAAADI come from the germline V gene.

J is TRBJ1-6 and V is TRBV5-6, with TRBD1 identical over 11 bases. CDR3 length equals 17 residues. In germline, CDR1 is SGHDT, CDR2 YYEEEE. J lost 10 bases, V lost 4 bases, and 13 bases had no gene match. The chain's CDR3 is CASSNTGTGGKGSPLHF. The CDR3, as DNA: TGTGCCAGCAGCAATACCGGGACAGGGGGGAAAGGATCACCCCTCCACTTT.

The chain joins TRBV3-1 (or the pseudogene TRBV3-2) to TRBJ1-1, with D possibly TRBD1 on 6 matching bases. V lost 7 bases and J 3 bases, leaving 15 bases between the germline ends. The CDR3 consists of 14 residues. Germline V CDR1 and CDR2: LGHDT, YNNKEL (reference sequence). CDR3 sequence reads: CASTPRGRDTEAFF. The DNA for the CDR3 is TGTGCCAGCACCCCTAGGGGGAGGGACACTGAAGCTTTCTTT.

The V gene is TRBV5-1, the J gene TRBJ1-1; perhaps TRBD1 as D (5 bases). V lost 7 bases to trimming and J lost 3 bases, with 16 bases between them. Germline assignment: CDR1 SGHRS and CDR2 YFSETQ. This CDR3 is built from 14 residues. DNA of the CDR3: TGCGCCAGCGGGGAAACCGGGACGTACACTGAAGCTTTCTTT. Its translation is CASGETGTYTEAFF.

This chain uses TRBV4-2 with TRBJ2-7, with 14 bases aligning to TRBD2. Germline-derived CDR1 and CDR2 are LGHNA and YNFKEQ. The length of the CDR3 is 18 residues. J gave up 1 base and V 1 base, and 6 bases lay outside the gene matches. The CDR3 sequence is CASSQGGLAGGLSYEQYF. CDR3 in DNA: TGTGCCAGCAGCCAAGGAGGACTAGCGGGAGGCCTATCCTACGAGCAGTACTTC.